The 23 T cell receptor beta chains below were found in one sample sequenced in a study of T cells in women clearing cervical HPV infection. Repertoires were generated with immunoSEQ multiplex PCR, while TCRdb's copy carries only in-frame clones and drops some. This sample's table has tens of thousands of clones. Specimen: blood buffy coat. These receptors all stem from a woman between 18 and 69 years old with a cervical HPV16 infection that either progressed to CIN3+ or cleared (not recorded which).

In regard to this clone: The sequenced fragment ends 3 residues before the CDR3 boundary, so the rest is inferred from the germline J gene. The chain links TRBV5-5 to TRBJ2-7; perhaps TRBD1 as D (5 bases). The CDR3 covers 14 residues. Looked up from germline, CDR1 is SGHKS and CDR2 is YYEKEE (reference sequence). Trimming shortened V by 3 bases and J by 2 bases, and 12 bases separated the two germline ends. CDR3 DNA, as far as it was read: TGTGCCAGCAGCTCCACAGGAGAAGCCTACGAG. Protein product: CASSSTGEAYE. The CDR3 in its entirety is CASSSTGEAYEQYF.

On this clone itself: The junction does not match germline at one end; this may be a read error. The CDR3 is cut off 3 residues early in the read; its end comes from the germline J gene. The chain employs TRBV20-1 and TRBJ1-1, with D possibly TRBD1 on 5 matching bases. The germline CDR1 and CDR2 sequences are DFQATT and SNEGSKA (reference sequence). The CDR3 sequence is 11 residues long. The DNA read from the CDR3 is TGCAGTGCTACCGGGGGGACTGGA. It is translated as CSATGGTG. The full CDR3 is CSATGGTGAFF.

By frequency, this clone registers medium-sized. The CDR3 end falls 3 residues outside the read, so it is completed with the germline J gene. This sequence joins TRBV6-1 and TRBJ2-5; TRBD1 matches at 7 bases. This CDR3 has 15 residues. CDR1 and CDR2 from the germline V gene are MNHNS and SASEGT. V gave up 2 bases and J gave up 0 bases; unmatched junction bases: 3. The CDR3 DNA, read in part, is TGTGCCAGCAGTGAAAACAGGGGTTACCAAGAGACC. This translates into CASSENRGYQET. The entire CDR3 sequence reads CASSENRGYQETQYF.

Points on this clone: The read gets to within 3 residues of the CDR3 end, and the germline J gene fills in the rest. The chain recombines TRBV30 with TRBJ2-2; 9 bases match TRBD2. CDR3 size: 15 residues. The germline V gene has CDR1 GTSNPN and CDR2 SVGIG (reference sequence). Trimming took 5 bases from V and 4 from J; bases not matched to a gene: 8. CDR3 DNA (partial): TGTGCCTGGCGTCTAGCGGGATCGGGCACCGGGGAG. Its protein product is CAWRLAGSGTGE. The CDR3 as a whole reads CAWRLAGSGTGELFF.

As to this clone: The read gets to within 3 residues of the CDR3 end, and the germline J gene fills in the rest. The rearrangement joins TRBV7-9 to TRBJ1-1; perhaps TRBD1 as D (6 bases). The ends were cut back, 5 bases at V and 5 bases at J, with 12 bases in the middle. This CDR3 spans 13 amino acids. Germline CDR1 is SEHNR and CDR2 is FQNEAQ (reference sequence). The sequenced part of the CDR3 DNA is TGTGCCAGCAGCCCCCAGGGGACGACTGAA. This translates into CASSPQGTTE. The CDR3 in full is CASSPQGTTEAFF.

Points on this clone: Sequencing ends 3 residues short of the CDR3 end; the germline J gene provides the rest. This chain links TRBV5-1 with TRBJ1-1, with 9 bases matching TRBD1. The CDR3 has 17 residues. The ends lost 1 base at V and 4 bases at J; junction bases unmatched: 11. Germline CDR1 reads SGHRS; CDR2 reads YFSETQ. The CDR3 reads CASSLFGGQGIGTEAFF. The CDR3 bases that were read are TGCGCCAGCAGCTTGTTCGGGGGACAGGGTATTGGCACTGAA.

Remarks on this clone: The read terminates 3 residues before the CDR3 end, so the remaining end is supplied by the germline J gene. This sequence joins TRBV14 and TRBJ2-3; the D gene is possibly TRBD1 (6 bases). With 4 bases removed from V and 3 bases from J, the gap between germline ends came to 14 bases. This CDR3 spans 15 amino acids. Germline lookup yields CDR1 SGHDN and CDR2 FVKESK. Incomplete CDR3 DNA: TGTGCCAGCAGCCCAGGGGAGAGGAGGACAGATACG. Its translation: CASSPGERRTDT. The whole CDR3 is CASSPGERRTDTQYF.

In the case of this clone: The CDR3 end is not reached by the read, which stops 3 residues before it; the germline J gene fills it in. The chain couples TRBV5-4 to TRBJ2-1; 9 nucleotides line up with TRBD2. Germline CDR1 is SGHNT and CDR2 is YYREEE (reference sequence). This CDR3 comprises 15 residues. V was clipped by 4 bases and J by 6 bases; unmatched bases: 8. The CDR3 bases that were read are TGTGCCAGCAGCACCGGGACTAGCTTGGTCAATGAG. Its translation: CASSTGTSLVNE. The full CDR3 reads CASSTGTSLVNEQFF.

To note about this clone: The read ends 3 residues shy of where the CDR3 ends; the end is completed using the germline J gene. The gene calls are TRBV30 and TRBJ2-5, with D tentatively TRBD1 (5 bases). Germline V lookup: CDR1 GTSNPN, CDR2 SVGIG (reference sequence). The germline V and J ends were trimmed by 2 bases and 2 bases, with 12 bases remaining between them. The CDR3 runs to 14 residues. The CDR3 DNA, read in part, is TGTGCCTGGAGTAGGGGTGGCAGTCAAGAGACC. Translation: CAWSRGGSQET. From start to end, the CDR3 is CAWSRGGSQETQYF.

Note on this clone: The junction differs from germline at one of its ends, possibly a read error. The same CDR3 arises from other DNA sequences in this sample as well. The DNA read from the CDR3 is TGTGCCTGGAGTGGGGGGCGGGGGGACACA. Translated, it gives CAWSGGRGDT. The entire CDR3 protein is CAWSGGRGDTIYF. This chain uses TRBV30 with TRBJ1-3, with D tentatively TRBD1 (6 bases). The CDR3 end falls 3 residues outside the read, so it is completed with the germline J gene. CDR1 GTSNPN and CDR2 SVGIG come from the germline V gene (reference sequence). CDR3 length: 13 residues.

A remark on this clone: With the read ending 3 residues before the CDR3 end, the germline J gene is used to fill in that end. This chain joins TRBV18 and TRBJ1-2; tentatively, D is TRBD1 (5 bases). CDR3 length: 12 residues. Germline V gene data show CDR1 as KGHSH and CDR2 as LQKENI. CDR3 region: CASSRQGNDYTF. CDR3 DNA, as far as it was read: TGTGCCAGCTCACGTCAGGGAAATGAC.

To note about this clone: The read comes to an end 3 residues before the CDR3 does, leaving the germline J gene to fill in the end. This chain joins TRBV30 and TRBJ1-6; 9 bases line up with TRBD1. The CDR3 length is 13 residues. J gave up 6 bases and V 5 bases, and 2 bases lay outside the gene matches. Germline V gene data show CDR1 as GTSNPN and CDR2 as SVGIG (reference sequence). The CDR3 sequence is CAWQGQGNSPLHF. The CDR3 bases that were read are TGTGCCTGGCAGGGACAGGGTAATTCACCC.

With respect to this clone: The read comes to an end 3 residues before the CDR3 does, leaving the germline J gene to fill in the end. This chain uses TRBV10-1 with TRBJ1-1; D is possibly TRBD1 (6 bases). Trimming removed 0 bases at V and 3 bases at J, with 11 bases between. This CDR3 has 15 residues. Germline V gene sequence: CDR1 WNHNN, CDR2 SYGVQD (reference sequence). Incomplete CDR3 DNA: TGCGCCAGCAGTGAGTCCCGGACAGAATACACTGAA. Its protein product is CASSESRTEYTE. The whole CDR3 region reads CASSESRTEYTEAFF.

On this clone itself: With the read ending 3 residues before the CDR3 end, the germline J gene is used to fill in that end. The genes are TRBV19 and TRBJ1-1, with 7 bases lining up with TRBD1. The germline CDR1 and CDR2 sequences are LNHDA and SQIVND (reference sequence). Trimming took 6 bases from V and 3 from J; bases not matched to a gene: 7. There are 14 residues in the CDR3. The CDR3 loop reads CASSPRGLYTEAFF. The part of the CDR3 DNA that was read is TGTGCCAGTAGCCCGAGGGGGCTTTACACTGAA.

The CDR3: CAWSVRVSGETQYF. Incomplete CDR3 DNA: TGTGCCTGGAGCGTGAGGGTATCTGGAGAGACC. The chain carries TRBV30 and TRBJ2-5; weak D call: TRBD2 (5 bases). The read ends 3 residues before the CDR3 terminus; that terminus is restored from the germline J gene. This CDR3 contains 14 residues. From germline, CDR1 is GTSNPN and CDR2 SVGIG (reference sequence). V lost 3 bases and J lost 4, with 15 bases in between.

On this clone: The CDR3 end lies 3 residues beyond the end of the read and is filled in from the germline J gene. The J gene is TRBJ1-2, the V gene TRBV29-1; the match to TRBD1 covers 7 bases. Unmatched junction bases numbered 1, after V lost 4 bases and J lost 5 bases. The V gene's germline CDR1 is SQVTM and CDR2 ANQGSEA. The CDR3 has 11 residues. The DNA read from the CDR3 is TGCAGCGTTGGGGGACAGTATGGC. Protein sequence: CSVGGQYG. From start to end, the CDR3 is CSVGGQYGYTF. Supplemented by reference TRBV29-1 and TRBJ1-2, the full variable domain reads SAVISQKPSRDICQRGTSLTIQCQVDSQVTMMFWYRQQPGQSLTLIATANQGSEATYESGFVIDKFPISRPNLTFSTLTVSNMSPEDSSIYLCSVGGQYGYTFGSGTRLTVV.

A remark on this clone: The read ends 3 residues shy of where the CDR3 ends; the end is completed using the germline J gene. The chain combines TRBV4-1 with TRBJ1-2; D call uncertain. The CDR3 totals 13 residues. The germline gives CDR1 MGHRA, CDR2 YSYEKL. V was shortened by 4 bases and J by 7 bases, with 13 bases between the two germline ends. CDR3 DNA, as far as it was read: TGCGCCAGCAGCCCCGGAGGGTCGGTTGGC. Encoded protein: CASSPGGSVG. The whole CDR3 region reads CASSPGGSVGYTF.

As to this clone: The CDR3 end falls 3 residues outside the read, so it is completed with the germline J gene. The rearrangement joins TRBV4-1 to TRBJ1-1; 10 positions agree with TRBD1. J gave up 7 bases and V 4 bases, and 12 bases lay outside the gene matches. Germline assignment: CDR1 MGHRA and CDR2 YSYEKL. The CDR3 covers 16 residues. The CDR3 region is CASSPRPGTGAVEAFF. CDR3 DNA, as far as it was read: TGCGCCAGCAGCCCGCGTCCCGGGACAGGGGCCGTTGAA.

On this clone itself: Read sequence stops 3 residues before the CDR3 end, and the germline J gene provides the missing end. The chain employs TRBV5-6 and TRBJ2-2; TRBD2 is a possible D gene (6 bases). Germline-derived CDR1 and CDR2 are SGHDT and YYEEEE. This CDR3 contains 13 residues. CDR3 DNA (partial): TGTGCCAGCAGCTTCCCAACGGGGGAAAAG. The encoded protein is CASSFPTGEK. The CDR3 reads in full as CASSFPTGEKLFF.

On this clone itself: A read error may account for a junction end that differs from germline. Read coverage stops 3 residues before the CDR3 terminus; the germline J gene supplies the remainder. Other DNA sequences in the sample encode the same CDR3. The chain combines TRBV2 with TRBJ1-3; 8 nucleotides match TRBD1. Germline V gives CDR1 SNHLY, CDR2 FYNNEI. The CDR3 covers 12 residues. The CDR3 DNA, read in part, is TGTGCCAGCAGAGGGACAGGCAACACG. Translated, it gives CASRGTGNT. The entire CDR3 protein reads CASRGTGNTIYF.

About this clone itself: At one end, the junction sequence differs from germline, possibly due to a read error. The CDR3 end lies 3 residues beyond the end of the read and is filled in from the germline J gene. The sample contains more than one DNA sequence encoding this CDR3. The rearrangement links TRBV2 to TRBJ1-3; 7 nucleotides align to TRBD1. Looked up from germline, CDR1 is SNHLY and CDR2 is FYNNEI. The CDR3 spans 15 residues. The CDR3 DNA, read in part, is TGTGCCAGCAGTGAGAGCAGGGGGACTGGAAACACG. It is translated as CASSESRGTGNT. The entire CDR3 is CASSESRGTGNTIYF.

CDR3 region: CASSWEGVLYEQYF. The covered CDR3 bases are TGTGCCAGCAGTTGGGAGGGGGTTCTCTACGAG. The V call is TRBV6-2 or TRBV6-3, the J call TRBJ2-7, with a tentative D call TRBD2 (7 bases). Read sequence stops 3 residues before the CDR3 end, and the germline J gene provides the missing end. The V end was cut by 4 bases, the J end by 3 bases, with 13 bases between. Germline V gives CDR1 MNHEY, CDR2 SVGEGT. This CDR3 region has 14 residues.

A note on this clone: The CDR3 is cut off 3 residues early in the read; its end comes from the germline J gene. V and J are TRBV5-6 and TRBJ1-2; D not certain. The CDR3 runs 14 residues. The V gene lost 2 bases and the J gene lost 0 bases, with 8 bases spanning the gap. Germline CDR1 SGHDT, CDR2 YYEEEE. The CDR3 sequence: CASSLGPANYGYTF. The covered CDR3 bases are TGTGCCAGCAGCTTAGGGCCAGCTAACTATGGC.